Listed here are 7 T cell receptor beta chains from one sample, sequenced in a study of OX40 agonist ivuxolimab in advanced cancers. TCRdb's copy holds only in-frame clones and misses some; the assay was immunoSEQ multiplex PCR. The sample holds 70,000 to 75,000 clones, roughly four fifths seen once. The sequencing here drew on CD4+ or CD8+ T cells sorted from blood, taken in a trial of the OX40 agonist ivuxolimab. The receptors shown here come from an adult with an advanced solid tumor such as melanoma, head and neck, liver or kidney cancer.

The V call is TRBV29-1, the J call TRBJ2-5; a possible D gene is TRBD2 (5 bases). CDR1 and CDR2 (germline): SQVTM, ANQGSEA. This CDR3 is built from 11 residues. Deletions cut 8 bases from V and 2 bases from J, with 9 bases between. DNA for the CDR3: TGCAGCCTTCCGGGGCAAGAGACCCAGTACTTC. This gives the protein CSLPGQETQYF.

The V call is TRBV28, the J call TRBJ1-6; no definite D call. The germline V gene has CDR1 MDHEN and CDR2 SYDVKM. This CDR3 has 16 amino acids. V was clipped by 10 bases and J by 6 bases, with 22 bases between them. The CDR3 bases are TGTGCCACCCCTTCACGGGCCGGGTCGACTAATTCACCCCTCCACTTT. Protein sequence: CATPSRAGSTNSPLHF.

The chain combines TRBV5-6 with TRBJ2-1; D uncertain. Trimming took 0 bases from V and 8 from J, leaving 15 bases between them. The CDR3 has 15 residues. In germline, CDR1 is SGHDT, CDR2 YYEEEE. The DNA of the CDR3 is TGTGCCAGCAGCTTGGAAGCGTACTATGGGGATGAGCAGTTCTTC. Its protein is CASSLEAYYGDEQFF.

The V call is TRBV27, the J call TRBJ1-6; D is undetermined. V was cut by 0 bases and J by 3 bases, with 15 bases left in between. This CDR3 is built from 18 residues. CDR1 is MNHEY, CDR2 SMNVEV, per germline (reference sequence). The CDR3 DNA follows: TGTGCCAGCAGTTTATCCCCCGTGGGGTACTACTATAATTCACCCCTCCACTTT. It yields the protein CASSLSPVGYYYNSPLHF.

The chain combines TRBV29-1 with TRBJ1-2, with 8 bases aligning to TRBD1. The CDR3 extends over 14 amino acids. Per germline, CDR1 SQVTM and CDR2 ANQGSEA. With V trimmed by 1 base and J by 0 bases, 1 base remained unmatched. The DNA for the CDR3 is TGCAGCGTTGAAGGCAGGGGGCCTAACTATGGCTACACCTTC. Protein sequence: CSVEGRGPNYGYTF.

J is TRBJ2-5 and V is TRBV5-1; 7 positions match TRBD2. J gave up 1 base and V 3 bases, and 9 bases lay outside the gene matches. The germline CDR1 and CDR2 sequences are SGHRS and YFSETQ. The CDR3 loop spans 16 amino acids. CDR3 sequence: CASSWLWGGTQETQYF. CDR3 nucleotide sequence: TGCGCCAGCAGCTGGCTGTGGGGGGGGACCCAAGAGACCCAGTACTTC.

The chain carries TRBV4-1 and TRBJ2-3, with 8 positions matching TRBD2. Germline V gene data show CDR1 as MGHRA and CDR2 as YSYEKL. The CDR3 loop spans 17 amino acids. V trimming: 0 bases; J trimming: 2 bases; junction bases outside the gene matches: 7. DNA for the CDR3: TGCGCCAGCAGCCAAGATTTAGCGGGGAGAGCCACAGATACGCAGTATTTT. Translated, it gives CASSQDLAGRATDTQYF.